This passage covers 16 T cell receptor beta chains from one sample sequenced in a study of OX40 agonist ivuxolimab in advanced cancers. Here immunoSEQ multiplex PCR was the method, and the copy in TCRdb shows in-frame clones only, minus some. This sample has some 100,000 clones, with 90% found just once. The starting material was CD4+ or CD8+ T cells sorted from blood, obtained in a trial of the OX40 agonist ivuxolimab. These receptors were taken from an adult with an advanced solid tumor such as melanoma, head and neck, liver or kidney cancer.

The CDR3 region has the DNA TGTGCCAGTAGCTGGGGACTAGCTCCCCAAGAGACCCAGTACTTC. This translates into CASSWGLAPQETQYF. The V gene is TRBV19, the J gene TRBJ2-5, with 9 positions matching TRBD2. The CDR3 consists of 15 residues. V lost 6 bases, J lost 1 base, and 6 bases stayed unmatched. The germline V gene has CDR1 LNHDA and CDR2 SQIVND (reference sequence).

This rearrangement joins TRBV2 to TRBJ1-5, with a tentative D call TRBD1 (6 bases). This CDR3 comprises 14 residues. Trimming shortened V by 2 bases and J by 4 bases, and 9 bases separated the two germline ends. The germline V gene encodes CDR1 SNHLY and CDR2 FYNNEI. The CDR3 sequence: CASSERTANQPQHF. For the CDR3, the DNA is TGTGCCAGCAGTGAAAGGACAGCAAATCAGCCCCAGCATTTT.

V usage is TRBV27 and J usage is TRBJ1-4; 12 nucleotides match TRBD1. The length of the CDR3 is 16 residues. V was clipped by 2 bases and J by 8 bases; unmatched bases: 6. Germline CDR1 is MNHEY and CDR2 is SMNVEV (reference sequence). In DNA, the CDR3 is TGTGCCAGCAGTTTAACCCCCGGGACAGGGGGCGAAAAACTGTTTTTT. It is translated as CASSLTPGTGGEKLFF.

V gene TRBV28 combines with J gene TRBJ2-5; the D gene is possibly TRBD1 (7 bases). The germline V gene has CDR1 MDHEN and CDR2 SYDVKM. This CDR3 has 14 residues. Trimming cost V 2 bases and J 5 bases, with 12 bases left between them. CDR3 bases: TGTGCCAGCAGTTTAGCGACAGGGAGGGAGACCCAGTACTTC. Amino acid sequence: CASSLATGRETQYF.

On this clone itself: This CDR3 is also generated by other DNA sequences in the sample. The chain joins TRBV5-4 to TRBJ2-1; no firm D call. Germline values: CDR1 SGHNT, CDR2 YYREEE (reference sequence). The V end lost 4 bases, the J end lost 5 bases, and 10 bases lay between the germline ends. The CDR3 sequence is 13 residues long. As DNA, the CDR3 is TGTGCCAGCAGCCTTGGGCGGAACAATGAGCAGTTCTTC. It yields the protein CASSLGRNNEQFF. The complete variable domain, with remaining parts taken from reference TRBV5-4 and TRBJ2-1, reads ETGVTQSPTHLIKTRGQQVTLRCSSQSGHNTVSWYQQALGQGPQFIFQYYREEENGRGNFPPRFSGLQFPNYSSELNVNALELDDSALYLCASSLGRNNEQFFGPGTRLTVL.

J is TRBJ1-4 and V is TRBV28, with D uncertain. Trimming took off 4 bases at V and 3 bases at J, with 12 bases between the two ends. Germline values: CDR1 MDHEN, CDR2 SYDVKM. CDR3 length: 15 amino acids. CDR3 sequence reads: CASSWVVGPNEKLFF. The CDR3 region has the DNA TGTGCCAGCAGTTGGGTCGTAGGACCTAATGAAAAACTGTTTTTT.

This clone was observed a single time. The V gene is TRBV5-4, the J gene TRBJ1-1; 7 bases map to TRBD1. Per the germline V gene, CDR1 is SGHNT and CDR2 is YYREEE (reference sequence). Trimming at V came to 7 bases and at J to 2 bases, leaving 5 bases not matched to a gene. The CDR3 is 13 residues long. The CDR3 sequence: CASRDSKNTEAFF. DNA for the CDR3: TGTGCCAGCCGGGACAGCAAAAACACTGAAGCTTTCTTT.

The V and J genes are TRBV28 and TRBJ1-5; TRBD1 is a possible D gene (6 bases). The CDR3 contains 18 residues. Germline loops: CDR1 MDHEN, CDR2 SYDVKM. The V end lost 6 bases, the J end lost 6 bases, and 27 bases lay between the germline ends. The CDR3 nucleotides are TGTGCCAGCAGGCCCCCCCCCGGGGACAAAGGCCGGGGTCAGCCCCAGCATTTT. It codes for CASRPPPGDKGRGQPQHF.

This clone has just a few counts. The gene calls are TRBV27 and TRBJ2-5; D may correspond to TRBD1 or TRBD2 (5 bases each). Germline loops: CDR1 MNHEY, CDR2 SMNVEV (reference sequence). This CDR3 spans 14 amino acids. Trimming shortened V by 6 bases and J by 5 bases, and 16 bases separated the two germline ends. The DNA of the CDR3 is TGTGCCAGCAGCTTTGGGACCTACGGGGAGACCCAGTACTTC. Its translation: CASSFGTYGETQYF.

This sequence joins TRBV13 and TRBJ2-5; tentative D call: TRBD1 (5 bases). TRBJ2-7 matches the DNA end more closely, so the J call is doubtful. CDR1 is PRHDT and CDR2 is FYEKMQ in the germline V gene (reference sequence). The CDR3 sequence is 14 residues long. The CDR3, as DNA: TGTGCCAGCAGCCCTCGGACAAAAGTCTACGAGCAGTACTTC. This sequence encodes CASSPRTKVYEQYF.

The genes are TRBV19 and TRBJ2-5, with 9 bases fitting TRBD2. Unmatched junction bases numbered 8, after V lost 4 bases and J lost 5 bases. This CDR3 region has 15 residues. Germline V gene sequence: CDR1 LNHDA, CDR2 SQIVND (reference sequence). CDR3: CASSSGRAFGETQYF. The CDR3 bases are TGTGCCAGTAGTAGCGGGAGGGCCTTTGGGGAGACCCAGTACTTC.

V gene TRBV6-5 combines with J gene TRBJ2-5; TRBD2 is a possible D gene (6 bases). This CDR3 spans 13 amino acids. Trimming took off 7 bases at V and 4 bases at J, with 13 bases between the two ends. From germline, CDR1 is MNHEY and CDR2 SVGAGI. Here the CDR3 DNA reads TGTGCCAGCAACTCTCGGGGGAGAGAGACCCAGTACTTC. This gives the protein CASNSRGRETQYF.

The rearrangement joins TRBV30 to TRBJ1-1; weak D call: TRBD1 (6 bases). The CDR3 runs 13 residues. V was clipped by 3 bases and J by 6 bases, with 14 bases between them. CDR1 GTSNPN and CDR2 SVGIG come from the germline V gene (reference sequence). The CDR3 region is CAWRRQGGAEAFF. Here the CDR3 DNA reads TGTGCCTGGAGGAGGCAAGGGGGGGCTGAAGCTTTCTTT.

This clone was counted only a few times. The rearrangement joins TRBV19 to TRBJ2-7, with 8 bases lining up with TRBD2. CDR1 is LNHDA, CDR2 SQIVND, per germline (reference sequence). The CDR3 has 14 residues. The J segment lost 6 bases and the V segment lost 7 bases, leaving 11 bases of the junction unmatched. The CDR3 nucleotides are TGTGCCAGTAAAAACAGCGGGAGAATCGGCGAGCAGTACTTC. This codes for CASKNSGRIGEQYF.

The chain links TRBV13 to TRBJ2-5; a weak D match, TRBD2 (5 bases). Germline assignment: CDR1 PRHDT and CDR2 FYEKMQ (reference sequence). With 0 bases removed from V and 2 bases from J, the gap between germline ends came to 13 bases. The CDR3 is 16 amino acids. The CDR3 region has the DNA TGTGCCAGCAGCTTAGGAATGTTAGCGAGTCAAGAGACCCAGTACTTC. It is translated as CASSLGMLASQETQYF.

CDR3 loop: CASSFGTSGSPYEQYF. For the CDR3, the DNA is TGTGCCAGCTCCTTTGGGACTAGCGGGAGCCCCTACGAGCAGTACTTC. This chain joins TRBV18 and TRBJ2-7; 14 bases are a match to TRBD2. Germline V lookup: CDR1 KGHSH, CDR2 LQKENI. CDR3 length: 16 amino acids. J was trimmed by 2 bases and V by 6 bases; bases with no gene match: 6.